Below, one T cell receptor (beta chain) is given with its context. The data originate from a study of shared clonotypes between healthy human individuals. The overall study: Donors, aged 18 to 49, were a couple of women and a few men.

Researchers ran the assay at a deep level. Clones were sequenced by immunoSEQ multiplex PCR, and TCRdb holds only the in-frame ones, with some missing. This table holds about 2.1 million clones, about 93% found once. With V trimmed by 6 bases and J by 0 bases, 8 bases remained unmatched. The length of the CDR3 is 15 residues. The germline CDR1 and CDR2 sequences are SGHAT and FQNNGV. CD8 cells classed as naive were CD45RO-negative and positively selected for CCR7, excluding terminally differentiated effector memory CD45RA+ cells. The sample was naive CD8+ T cells from PBMCs. This chain links TRBV11-2 with TRBJ2-7, with TRBD1 identical over 7 bases. This receptor was obtained from a man aged 18 to 29 in good health. Some clones in this sample may be carry-over from other donors' samples. The chain's CDR3 is CASSRDRDSSYEQYF. CDR3 bases: TGTGCCAGCAGTCGCGACAGGGACAGCTCCTACGAGCAGTACTTC.